This TCR beta chain derives from a study of blood T cell repertoires in COVID-19. On the study more broadly: The United States, Italy and Spain were the sources of the acute and convalescent COVID-19 samples.

The study recruited people aged roughly 18 to 100 years across about 25 US areas. Which cohort a participant joined came from the clinical history participants gave. The length of the CDR3 is 15 residues. The germline gives CDR1 KGHSH, CDR2 LQKENI. The trim removed 3 bases at V and 6 bases at J, leaving 5 bases unmatched. Clones were read by immunoSEQ multiplex PCR, and TCRdb kept only the in-frame ones, dropping some. The sample includes 250,000 to 300,000 clones, approximately 90% of them seen just once. Sequencing was carried out using PBMCs or T cells enriched from blood (not recorded which). The receptor comes from a woman between 40 and 50 years old with acute COVID-19. This rearrangement joins TRBV18 to TRBJ2-2; 9 bases agree with TRBD1. The CDR3 DNA is TGTGCCAGCTCACCCGGACAGGGGAGCCCCGGGGAGCTGTTTTTT. Translating gives CASSPGQGSPGELFF.